This T cell receptor (beta chain) stems from a study of T cells in tuberculosis. Study-wide results and caveats: Active tuberculosis patients had shorter CDR3-alpha; the beta difference was nonsignificant. A GMM-specific repertoire classifier reached around 85% accuracy, AUROC approximately 0.9. Cases with active tuberculosis were adults, while controls were adolescents.

Clones were read by immunoSEQ multiplex PCR, and TCRdb kept only the in-frame ones, dropping some. The sample lists about 20,000 clones, around 87% occurring once. Germline CDR1 MNHEY, CDR2 SMNVEV (reference sequence). With 5 bases removed from V and 8 bases from J, the gap between germline ends came to 10 bases. CDR3 length: 12 amino acids. Points on this clone: Its antigen remains unidentified.

The origin of this receptor is a donor under 30 with latent tuberculosis or without tuberculosis infection. The sequencing sample was made of PBMCs. The chain employs TRBV27 and TRBJ1-5; D call uncertain. CDR3 region: CASSLLGKPQHF. The CDR3 bases are TGTGCCAGCAGTCTGCTCGGGAAGCCCCAGCATTTT.